These 15 T cell receptor beta chains originate from one sample sequenced in a study of T cell responses to AZD1222 COVID-19 vaccine. The data were produced by immunoSEQ multiplex PCR, yet TCRdb's version contains in-frame clones alone and is incomplete. There are approximately 110,000 clones in the sample; about 92% occur only once, and 0.95% to 1.5% lies in the top ten. The specimen was peripheral blood, collected on day 0 of AZD1222 vaccination. The receptor set was obtained from an adult in good health.

This chain connects TRBV27 to TRBJ2-3; maybe TRBD1 (6 bases). This CDR3 has 14 amino acids. Trimming pared 5 bases from V and 3 bases from J, leaving 12 bases between. Per the germline V gene, CDR1 is MNHEY and CDR2 is SMNVEV (reference sequence). CDR3 in amino acids: CASSETRGTDTQYF. For the CDR3, the DNA is TGTGCCAGCAGTGAAACCAGGGGAACAGATACGCAGTATTTT.

Here the CDR3 reads CAISTERGRDTQYF. CDR3 in DNA: TGTGCCATCAGTACTGAACGGGGGAGGGATACGCAGTATTTT. V and J are TRBV10-3 and TRBJ2-3, with D possibly being TRBD2 (6 bases). V lost 5 bases and J lost 6, with 15 bases in between. Germline V gives CDR1 ENHRY, CDR2 SYGVKD. The CDR3 consists of 14 residues.

The V gene is TRBV15, the J gene TRBJ2-4; 10 nucleotides line up with TRBD1. With V trimmed by 0 bases and J by 7 bases, 3 bases remained unmatched. The CDR3 is 15 amino acids. Germline V gene sequence: CDR1 LNHNV, CDR2 YYDKDF (reference sequence). CDR3 residues: CATSRERTGGNIQYF. The CDR3 DNA reads TGTGCCACCAGCAGAGAACGGACAGGGGGGAACATTCAGTACTTC. The full variable domain, completed using reference TRBV15 and TRBJ2-4, is DAMVIQNPRYQVTQFGKPVTLSCSQTLNHNVMYWYQQKSSQAPKLLFHYYDKDFNNEADTPDNFQSRRPNTSFCFLDIRSPGLGDTAMYLCATSRERTGGNIQYFGAGTRLSVL.

The V and J genes are TRBV7-9 and TRBJ1-2, with D uncertain. V was cut by 4 bases and J by 4 bases, with 4 bases left in between. Germline values: CDR1 SEHNR, CDR2 FQNEAQ (reference sequence). The CDR3 is 11 residues long. The CDR3 loop reads CASSSAYGYTF. CDR3 DNA sequence: TGTGCCAGCAGCTCAGCCTATGGCTACACCTTC.

The chain couples TRBV19 to TRBJ1-4, with D maybe TRBD1 (6 bases). Germline CDR1 LNHDA, CDR2 SQIVND (reference sequence). Trimming took off 7 bases at V and 3 bases at J, with 21 bases between the two ends. The CDR3 sequence is 17 residues long. Here the CDR3 reads CASKDPGGASSNEKLFF. CDR3 sequence (DNA): TGTGCCAGTAAGGACCCGGGGGGGGCCTCCTCTAATGAAAAACTGTTTTTT.

The J gene is TRBJ1-5, the V gene TRBV2; 7 nucleotides align to TRBD1. Germline V CDR1 and CDR2: SNHLY, FYNNEI. V trimming: 2 bases; J trimming: 7 bases; junction bases outside the gene matches: 5. CDR3 length equals 14 residues. CDR3 sequence reads: CASSELSGGQPQHF. The CDR3 DNA is TGTGCCAGCAGTGAACTTTCAGGGGGACAGCCCCAGCATTTT.

The rearrangement uses TRBV6-6 and TRBJ2-7; D possibly corresponds to TRBD2 (6 bases). Germline lookup yields CDR1 MNHNY and CDR2 SVGAGI (reference sequence). V lost 2 bases to trimming and J lost 7 bases, with 12 bases between them. This CDR3 contains 13 residues. CDR3 amino acids: CASSYGGSGEQYF. Written as DNA, the CDR3 is TGTGCCAGCAGTTACGGGGGGTCTGGGGAGCAGTACTTC.

The J gene is TRBJ1-2, the V gene TRBV7-2; D gene uncertain. The CDR3 runs to 13 residues. Trimming pared 1 base from V and 1 base from J, leaving 4 bases between. Germline-derived CDR1 and CDR2 are SGHTA and FQGNSA. The CDR3 region is CASSLVSNYGYTF. The CDR3 DNA sequence: TGTGCCAGCAGCTTAGTTAGTAACTATGGCTACACCTTC. Drawing the rest from reference TRBV7-2 and TRBJ1-2, the complete variable domain is GAGVSQSPSNKVTEKGKDVELRCDPISGHTALYWYRQSLGQGLEFLIYFQGNSAPDKSGLPSDRFSAERTGGSVSTLTIQRTQQEDSAVYLCASSLVSNYGYTFGSGTRLTVV.

The chain carries TRBV3-1 (or the pseudogene TRBV3-2) and TRBJ2-1; D unresolved. V was cut by 4 bases and J by 5 bases, with 15 bases left in between. This CDR3 contains 15 residues. Germline V gene data show CDR1 as LGHDT and CDR2 as YNNKEL (reference sequence). The CDR3 DNA sequence: TGTGCCAGCAGCCCCCAAGCCCATCAGGACAATGAGCAGTTCTTC. This codes for CASSPQAHQDNEQFF.

The rearrangement uses TRBV21-1 and TRBJ1-2. TRBV21-1 is a recognized pseudogene. The CDR3 has 13 residues. The chain's CDR3 is CASSTGAYYGYTF. In DNA, the CDR3 is TGTGCCAGCAGCACTGGAGCTTACTATGGCTACACCTTC.

This clone was counted once. V gene TRBV7-3 combines with J gene TRBJ1-6, with 7 bases lining up with TRBD1. Trimming cost V 4 bases and J 10 bases; bases outside gene matches: 10. Germline V lookup: CDR1 SGHTA, CDR2 FQGTGA. The CDR3 consists of 15 residues. CDR3 protein: CASSWTAGGSSPLHF. DNA of the CDR3: TGTGCCAGCAGCTGGACGGCAGGGGGGAGCTCACCCCTCCACTTT. Full variable domain (remainder filled in from reference TRBV7-3 and TRBJ1-6): GAGVSQTPSNKVTEKGKYVELRCDPISGHTALYWYRQSLGQGPEFLIYFQGTGAADDSGLPNDRFFAVRPEGSVSTLKIQRTERGDSAVYLCASSWTAGGSSPLHFGNGTRLTVT.

CDR3 coding DNA: TGTGCCAGTAGTCGGGACAGGGATAGCAATCAGCCCCAGCATTTT. It translates to CASSRDRDSNQPQHF. V gene TRBV19 combines with J gene TRBJ1-5, with TRBD1 matching over 9 bases. CDR1 and CDR2 from the germline V gene are LNHDA and SQIVND (reference sequence). The CDR3 contains 15 residues. Losses at the gene ends were 5 bases for V and 0 bases for J; bases not matched to a gene: 2.

The V call is TRBV5-6, the J call TRBJ1-2; D gene uncertain. Germline lookup yields CDR1 SGHDT and CDR2 YYEEEE. The CDR3 runs to 14 residues. The V gene lost 0 bases and the J gene lost 6 bases, with 12 bases spanning the gap. The chain's CDR3 is CASSLDATANGYTF. DNA for the CDR3: TGTGCCAGCAGCTTGGATGCCACTGCAAATGGCTACACCTTC.

The chain carries TRBV27 and TRBJ2-1; TRBD1 might be the D (6 bases). The CDR3 runs to 11 residues. Germline V gives CDR1 MNHEY, CDR2 SMNVEV (reference sequence). V lost 5 bases and J 9 bases, leaving 8 bases between the germline ends. CDR3 residues: CASSLRGEQFF. The CDR3 DNA reads as TGTGCCAGCAGTCTCAGGGGTGAGCAGTTCTTC.

The chain is built from TRBV5-1 and TRBJ2-3, with TRBD2 matching 8 bases. After removal of 2 bases from V and 0 bases from J, the junction contained 2 bases not matched to a gene. The CDR3 consists of 15 residues. The germline CDR1 and CDR2 sequences are SGHRS and YFSETQ. CDR3 DNA: TGCGCCAGCAGCTTACCTAGCGGGAGCACAGATACGCAGTATTTT. Its protein product is CASSLPSGSTDTQYF. Full variable domain (remainder filled in from reference TRBV5-1 and TRBJ2-3): KAGVTQTPRYLIKTRGQQVTLSCSPISGHRSVSWYQQTPGQGLQFLFEYFSETQRNKGNFPGRFSGRQFSNSRSEMNVSTLELGDSALYLCASSLPSGSTDTQYFGPGTRLTVL.